Shown below are 24 T cell receptor beta chains from a single sample sequenced in a study of CD8 T cells in Susac syndrome. Random hexamers were used to reverse transcribe an amount of about 0.5 to 1 ug RNA. A single record per CDR3 protein comes from TCRdb applying MiXCR to the immunoSEQ multiplex PCR reads. Among roughly 100,000 distinct CDR3 sequences, approximately 96% were seen once, and the ten largest hold 0.55% to 0.75%. Sample: CD8+ T cells from PBMCs. These TCRs come from a human donor with Susac syndrome.

The rearrangement joins TRBV28 to TRBJ2-1; 8 bases agree with TRBD1. After removal of 5 bases from V and 8 bases from J, the junction contained 11 bases not matched to a gene. Germline CDR1 is MDHEN and CDR2 is SYDVKM. The CDR3 spans 15 residues. In nucleotides, the CDR3 is TGTGCCAGCAGTGGGACAGGACCCACGGGCGATGAGCAGTTCTTC. Translation gives CASSGTGPTGDEQFF. The full variable domain, with the rest looked up from reference TRBV28 and TRBJ2-1, is DVKVTQSSRYLVKRTGEKVFLECVQDMDHENMFWYRQDPGLGLRLIYFSYDVKMKEKGDIPEGYSVSREKKERFSLILESASTNQTSMYLCASSGTGPTGDEQFFGPGTRLTVL.

V is TRBV5-1 and J is TRBJ2-7; the D gene is possibly TRBD1 (6 bases). This CDR3 has 13 residues. The germline V gene has CDR1 SGHRS and CDR2 YFSETQ. The V and J ends lost 4 bases and 4 bases respectively, with 12 bases between them. DNA for the CDR3: TGCGCCAGCAGCGTGACACAGGGATACGAGCAGTACTTC. This sequence encodes CASSVTQGYEQYF.

The chain couples TRBV5-1 to TRBJ1-1; 7 bases align to TRBD1. V lost 4 bases, J lost 8 bases, and 2 bases stayed unmatched. The CDR3 contains 11 residues. The germline V gene has CDR1 SGHRS and CDR2 YFSETQ. CDR3 nucleotides: TGCGCCAGCAGCACGGGACAGGAAGCTTTCTTT. It encodes CASSTGQEAFF.

This clonotype showed up just a few times. The V gene is TRBV7-9, the J gene TRBJ1-2; D unresolved. The CDR3 loop spans 14 amino acids. The V end was cut by 1 base, the J end by 1 base, with 7 bases between. Germline loops: CDR1 SEHNR, CDR2 FQNEAQ (reference sequence). CDR3 nucleotides: TGTGCCAGCAGCTTAGGCACCAGTAACTATGGCTACACCTTC. Amino acids: CASSLGTSNYGYTF.

The J gene is TRBJ2-2, the V gene TRBV19; no firm D call. The V end lost 0 bases, the J end lost 5 bases, and 7 bases lay between the germline ends. This CDR3 has 14 amino acids. Germline CDR1 and CDR2: LNHDA and SQIVND (reference sequence). CDR3 protein: CASSIEHPTGELFF. CDR3 sequence (DNA): TGTGCCAGTAGTATAGAGCACCCGACCGGGGAGCTGTTTTTT.

The chain joins TRBV30 to TRBJ2-7; the D call may be TRBD1 or TRBD2 (5 bases each). CDR1 and CDR2 (germline): GTSNPN, SVGIG (reference sequence). This CDR3 contains 15 residues. V dropped 4 bases and J dropped 3 bases, with 19 bases sitting between them. DNA of the CDR3: TGTGCCTGGAAAAGGGGAGCTAGTCAGGGCTACGAGCAGTACTTC. Translation gives CAWKRGASQGYEQYF.

The chain has TRBV30 and TRBJ2-1, with D unresolved. Germline values: CDR1 GTSNPN, CDR2 SVGIG (reference sequence). CDR3 length equals 14 residues. V lost 1 base and J lost 7, with 14 bases in between. Here the CDR3 reads CAWSELARDNEQFF. CDR3 bases: TGTGCCTGGAGTGAATTGGCTAGGGATAATGAGCAGTTCTTC.

This chain uses TRBV2 with TRBJ1-6; a weak D match, TRBD1 (6 bases). This CDR3 comprises 13 residues. V was pared by 2 bases and J by 11 bases, with 10 bases between. The germline gives CDR1 SNHLY, CDR2 FYNNEI. The CDR3 is CASSERAGAPLHF. CDR3 in DNA: TGTGCCAGCAGTGAAAGGGCAGGGGCACCCCTCCACTTT.

This sequence joins TRBV27 and TRBJ1-2; 11 bases map to TRBD1. CDR3 size: 17 residues. Germline trimming cut 6 bases from V and 5 bases from J; bases unmatched to any gene: 14. Germline V gene lookup returns CDR1 MNHEY and CDR2 SMNVEV (reference sequence). The CDR3 sequence: CASRSTTGTGGGYGYTF. The DNA of the CDR3 is TGTGCCAGCAGATCGACGACCGGGACAGGGGGTGGGTATGGCTACACCTTC.

This chain uses TRBV5-4 with TRBJ1-1; D is uncertain. Germline CDR1 SGHNT, CDR2 YYREEE (reference sequence). The CDR3 runs to 15 residues. Trimming shortened V by 4 bases and J by 0 bases, and 13 bases separated the two germline ends. In nucleotides, the CDR3 is TGTGCCAGCAGCACCCGGAATCGCATGAACACTGAAGCTTTCTTT. The encoded protein is CASSTRNRMNTEAFF.

The chain joins TRBV11-2 to TRBJ1-6, with 8 nucleotides matching TRBD1. This CDR3 has 13 residues. Germline V gene data show CDR1 as SGHAT and CDR2 as FQNNGV. The junction had 9 bases not matched to a gene; V was cut back by 6 bases and J by 14 bases. CDR3 in amino acids: CASRSDRDRSLHF. As DNA, the CDR3 is TGTGCCAGCAGATCGGACAGGGACAGATCCCTCCACTTT.

This rearrangement joins TRBV9 to TRBJ2-1; TRBD1 aligns across 8 bases. Germline V gives CDR1 SGDLS, CDR2 YYNGEE. The CDR3 sequence is 16 residues long. With V trimmed by 3 bases and J by 0 bases, 5 bases remained unmatched. The CDR3 DNA reads TGTGCCAGCAGCGGGAGACAGGGGCACTCCTACAATGAGCAGTTCTTC. This gives the protein CASSGRQGHSYNEQFF.

The chain uses TRBV5-6 and TRBJ1-6; D is possibly TRBD1 (5 bases). CDR3 length: 15 amino acids. Germline lookup yields CDR1 SGHDT and CDR2 YYEEEE. V was pared by 2 bases and J by 8 bases, with 14 bases between. The CDR3 loop is CASSFSYGGDSPLHF. CDR3 bases: TGTGCCAGCAGCTTTAGTTACGGGGGTGATTCACCCCTCCACTTT.

The chain recombines TRBV2 with TRBJ2-1, with D possibly being TRBD2 (6 bases). CDR3 length: 12 residues. V gave up 7 bases and J gave up 10 bases, with 14 bases separating them. CDR1 is SNHLY and CDR2 is FYNNEI in the germline V gene. The CDR3: CASTHAGNEQFF. For the CDR3, the DNA is TGTGCCAGCACGCACGCGGGGAACGAGCAGTTCTTC.

The rearrangement uses TRBV7-2 and TRBJ2-3, with 8 bases aligning to TRBD2. From germline, CDR1 is SGHTA and CDR2 FQGNSA. Trimming took 2 bases from V and 2 from J; bases not matched to a gene: 12. The CDR3 covers 18 residues. CDR3 bases: TGTGCCAGCAGCTTAAATCTGGCGGGGGGACATGACACAGATACGCAGTATTTT. It codes for CASSLNLAGGHDTDTQYF.

The V gene is TRBV30, the J gene TRBJ1-1; D gene ambiguous. V dropped 2 bases and J dropped 0 bases, with 7 bases sitting between them. The CDR3 sequence is 13 residues long. Germline V lookup: CDR1 GTSNPN, CDR2 SVGIG (reference sequence). DNA for the CDR3: TGTGCCTGGAGTTCGGGGATGAACACTGAAGCTTTCTTT. The encoded protein is CAWSSGMNTEAFF.

The V and J genes are TRBV29-1 and TRBJ1-2; D unclear. CDR1 is SQVTM, CDR2 ANQGSEA, per germline. The CDR3 has 12 amino acids. V lost 7 bases, J lost 1 base, and 10 bases lay in between. The CDR3 DNA reads as TGCAGCGCTGAGGGCGATAACTATGGCTACACCTTC. This gives the protein CSAEGDNYGYTF.

The chain employs TRBV12-3 or TRBV12-4 and TRBJ1-6; TRBD1 agrees at 8 bases. V was clipped by 8 bases and J by 9 bases; unmatched bases: 12. The CDR3 is 15 residues long. The DNA for the CDR3 is TGTGCCAGCCGGAGAGACAGGGGTTGGGGTTCACCCCTCCACTTT. Protein product: CASRRDRGWGSPLHF.

This chain connects TRBV3-1 to TRBJ2-2; D uncertain. Germline lookup yields CDR1 LGHDT and CDR2 YNNKEL (reference sequence). V shed 1 base and J shed 0 bases, with 6 bases lying between them. This CDR3 region has 15 residues. Here the CDR3 reads CASSQGAANTGELFF. The CDR3 DNA follows: TGTGCCAGCAGCCAAGGGGCAGCGAACACCGGGGAGCTGTTTTTT.

The chain has TRBV11-2 and TRBJ2-1; D remains unclear. The V end lost 0 bases, the J end lost 9 bases, and 6 bases lay between the germline ends. CDR3 length: 12 amino acids. CDR1 is SGHAT and CDR2 is FQNNGV in the germline V gene. The chain's CDR3 is CASSLDNGEQFF. CDR3 sequence (DNA): TGTGCCAGCAGCTTAGATAACGGTGAGCAGTTCTTC.

This clonotype showed up just once. The genes are TRBV29-1 and TRBJ2-1; possible D gene TRBD1, 6 bases. Trimming took 3 bases from V and 0 from J, leaving 15 bases between them. The CDR3 runs 16 residues. Looked up from germline, CDR1 is SQVTM and CDR2 is ANQGSEA. CDR3: CSVDGATGSSYNEQFF. The DNA for the CDR3 is TGCAGCGTTGACGGTGCCACAGGGAGCTCCTACAATGAGCAGTTCTTC.

V gene TRBV15 combines with J gene TRBJ2-5, with 10 bases fitting TRBD2. The CDR3 contains 15 residues. V shed 0 bases, J shed 2 bases, and the junction held 0 bases outside the gene matches. The germline CDR1 and CDR2 sequences are LNHNV and YYDKDF (reference sequence). CDR3 amino acids: CATSRDSGGQETQYF. In nucleotides, the CDR3 is TGTGCCACCAGCAGAGATAGCGGGGGGCAAGAGACCCAGTACTTC.

This chain connects TRBV6-5 to TRBJ2-1; D gene unclear. Germline loops: CDR1 MNHEY, CDR2 SVGAGI. Trimming cost V 2 bases and J 5 bases, with 19 bases left between them. The CDR3 spans 17 residues. This CDR3 is CASSYGTRLGLDNEQFF. In DNA, the CDR3 is TGTGCCAGCAGTTACGGCACGCGTTTAGGCCTAGACAATGAGCAGTTCTTC.

The genes are TRBV20-1 and TRBJ2-3; D remains ambiguous. V was pared by 0 bases and J by 2 bases, with 6 bases between. Per germline, CDR1 DFQATT and CDR2 SNEGSKA (reference sequence). This CDR3 is 13 amino acids long. The CDR3 nucleotides are TGCAGTGCTAGAGATCGGCCCACAGATACGCAGTATTTT. Amino acids: CSARDRPTDTQYF.